Listed below are T cell receptor beta chains from one sample, sequenced in a study of blood T cell repertoires in COVID-19. Profiled with immunoSEQ multiplex PCR; TCRdb holds only in-frame clones, not every one. The sample includes 170,000 or so clones, around 84% seen only once; the top ten take under 0.7%. What was sequenced was peripheral blood. The receptors were sampled from a man in his sixties with COVID-19, enrolled during active disease. CDR3s include the opening cysteine and the closing phenylalanine or tryptophan. D genes are given only for firm matches. Size values are once, few and many counts, or a class for expanded clones, and some rows have none.

size,J,V,D,DNA,CDR3
once,TRBJ2-7,TRBV19,TRBD1,TGTGCCAGTAGTATCACGCAGGGGGCCACCTACGAGCAGTACTTC,CASSITQGATYEQYF
few,TRBJ2-5,TRBV5-4,.,TGTGCCAGCAGCCGGAGTGGGGAGGCGGGCGAGACCCAGTACTTC,CASSRSGEAGETQYF
.,TRBJ1-5,TRBV7-8,TRBD1,TGTGCCAGCAGCTTGACTGGGACAGGTAGCAATCAGCCCCAGCATTTT,CASSLTGTGSNQPQHF
.,TRBJ1-4,TRBV7-9,.,TGTGCCAGCAGCTTAGCGGGGAGCGAAAAACTGTTTTTT,CASSLAGSEKLFF
.,TRBJ2-5,TRBV7-2,.,TGTGCCAGCAGCTTAGCGCGCGGGGCGGAGACCCAGTACTTC,CASSLARGAETQYF
.,TRBJ2-1,TRBV7-3,TRBD1,TGTGCCAGCAGCTTAGACCCAGGGGGTGGGCAAGAGCAGTTCTTC,CASSLDPGGGQEQFF
.,TRBJ1-5,TRBV12-3/TRBV12-4,TRBD1,TGTGCCAGCAGAAGACAGGGGGCACGGCCCCAGCATTTT,CASRRQGARPQHF
.,TRBJ1-6,TRBV7-9,.,TGTGCCAGCAGCTTTTCCCTAGGCAGCGACTCACCCCTCCACTTT,CASSFSLGSDSPLHF
.,TRBJ1-1,TRBV21-1,.,TGTGCCAGCATCCCGGAGGTATTGAACACTGAAGCTTTCTTT,CASIPEVLNTEAFF
.,TRBJ2-6,TRBV24-1,.,TGTGCCACCAGTGATCTTGAGCTAGGGGCCAACGTCCTGACTTTC,CATSDLELGANVLTF
.,TRBJ1-2,TRBV4-2,.,TGTGCCAGCAGCCAAGCGACGGGAGGGTATGGCTACACCTTC,CASSQATGGYGYTF
.,TRBJ2-3,TRBV27,TRBD2,TGTGCCAGCAGTTTACCCAAACTAGCGGGAGAGCTAGATACGCAGTATTTT,CASSLPKLAGELDTQYF
.,TRBJ1-3,TRBV20-1,TRBD1,TGCAGTGCTAGTGGGGGACAGGGAGCTGGAAACACCATATATTTT,CSASGGQGAGNTIYF
once,TRBJ1-1,TRBV12-5,TRBD1,TGTGCTAGTGGGTCCCAGGGGGCTAACACTGAAGCTTTCTTT,CASGSQGANTEAFF